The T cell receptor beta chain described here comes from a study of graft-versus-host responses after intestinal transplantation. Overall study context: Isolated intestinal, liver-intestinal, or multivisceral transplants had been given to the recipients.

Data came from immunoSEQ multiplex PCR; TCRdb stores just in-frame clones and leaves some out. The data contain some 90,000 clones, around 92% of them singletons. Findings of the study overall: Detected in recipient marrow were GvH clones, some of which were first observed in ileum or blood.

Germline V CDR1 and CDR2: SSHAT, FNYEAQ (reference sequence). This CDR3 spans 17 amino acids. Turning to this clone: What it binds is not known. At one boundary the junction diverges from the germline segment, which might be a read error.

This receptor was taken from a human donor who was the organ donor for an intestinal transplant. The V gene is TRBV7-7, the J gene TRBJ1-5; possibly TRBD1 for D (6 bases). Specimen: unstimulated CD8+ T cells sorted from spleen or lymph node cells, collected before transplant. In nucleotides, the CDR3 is TGTGCTAGCAGAAACAGGTGGGTAGGACAGATCAATCAGCCCCAGCATTTT. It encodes CASRNRWVGQINQPQHF.